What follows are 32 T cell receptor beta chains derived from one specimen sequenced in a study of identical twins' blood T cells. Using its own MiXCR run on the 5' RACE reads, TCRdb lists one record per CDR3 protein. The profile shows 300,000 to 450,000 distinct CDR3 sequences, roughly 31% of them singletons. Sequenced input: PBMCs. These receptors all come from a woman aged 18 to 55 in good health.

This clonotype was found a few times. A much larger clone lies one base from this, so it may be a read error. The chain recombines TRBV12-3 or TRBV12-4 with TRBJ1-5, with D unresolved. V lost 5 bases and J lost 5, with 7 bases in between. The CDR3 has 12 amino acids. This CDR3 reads CASSDIDQPQHF. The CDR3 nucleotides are TGTGCCAGCAGTGACATAGATCAGCCCCAGCATTTT.

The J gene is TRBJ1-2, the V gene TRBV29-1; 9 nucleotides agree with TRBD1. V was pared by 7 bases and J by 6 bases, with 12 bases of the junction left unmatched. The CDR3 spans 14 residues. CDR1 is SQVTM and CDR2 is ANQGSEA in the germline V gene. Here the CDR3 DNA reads TGCAGCGCTGGGACAGGGAGAAGGGGTGATGGCTACACCTTC. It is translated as CSAGTGRRGDGYTF.

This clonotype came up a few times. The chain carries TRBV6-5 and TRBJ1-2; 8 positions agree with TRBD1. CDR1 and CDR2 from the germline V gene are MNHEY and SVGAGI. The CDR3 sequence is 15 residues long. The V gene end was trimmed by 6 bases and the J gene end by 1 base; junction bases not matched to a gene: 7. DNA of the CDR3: TGTGCCAGCAGCCCTCGACAGGGGATTAACTATGGCTACACCTTC. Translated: CASSPRQGINYGYTF.

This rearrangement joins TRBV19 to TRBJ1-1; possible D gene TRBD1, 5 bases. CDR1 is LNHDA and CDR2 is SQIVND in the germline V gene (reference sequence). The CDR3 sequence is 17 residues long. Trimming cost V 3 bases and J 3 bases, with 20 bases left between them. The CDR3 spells CASSIIPSPGFDTEAFF. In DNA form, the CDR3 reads TGTGCCAGTAGTATCATACCCTCTCCAGGGTTCGACACTGAAGCTTTCTTT.

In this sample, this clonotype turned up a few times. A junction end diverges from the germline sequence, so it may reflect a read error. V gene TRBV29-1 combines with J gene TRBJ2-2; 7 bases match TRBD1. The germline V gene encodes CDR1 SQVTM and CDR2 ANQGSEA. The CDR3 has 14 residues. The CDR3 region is CGVAGTVNTGELFF. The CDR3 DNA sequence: TGCGGCGTCGCCGGGACAGTCAACACCGGGGAGCTGTTTTTT.

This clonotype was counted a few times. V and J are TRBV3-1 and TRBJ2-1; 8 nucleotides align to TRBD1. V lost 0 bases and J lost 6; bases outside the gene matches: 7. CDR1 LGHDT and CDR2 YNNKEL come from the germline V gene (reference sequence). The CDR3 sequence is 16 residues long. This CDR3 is CASSQEQGGLSNEQFF. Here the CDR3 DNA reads TGTGCCAGCAGCCAAGAACAGGGGGGCCTCTCCAATGAGCAGTTCTTC.

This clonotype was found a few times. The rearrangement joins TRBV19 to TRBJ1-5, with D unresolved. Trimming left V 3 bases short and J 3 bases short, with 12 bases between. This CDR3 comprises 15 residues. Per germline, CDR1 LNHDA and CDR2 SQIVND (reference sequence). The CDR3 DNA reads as TGTGCCAGTAGTATTGGGAGATATAACAATCAGCCCCAGCATTTT. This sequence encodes CASSIGRYNNQPQHF.

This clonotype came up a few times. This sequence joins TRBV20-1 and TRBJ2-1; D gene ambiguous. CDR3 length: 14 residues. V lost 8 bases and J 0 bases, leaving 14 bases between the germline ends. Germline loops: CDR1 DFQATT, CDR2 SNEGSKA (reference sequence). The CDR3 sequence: CSIARSSSYNEQFF. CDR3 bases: TGCAGTATCGCCAGGAGTAGCTCCTACAATGAGCAGTTCTTC.

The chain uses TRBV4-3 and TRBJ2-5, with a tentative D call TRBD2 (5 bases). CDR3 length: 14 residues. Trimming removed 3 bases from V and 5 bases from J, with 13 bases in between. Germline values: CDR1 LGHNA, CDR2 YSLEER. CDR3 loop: CASSQDSIRETQYF. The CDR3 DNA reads TGCGCCAGCAGCCAGGACTCCATTCGGGAGACCCAGTACTTC.

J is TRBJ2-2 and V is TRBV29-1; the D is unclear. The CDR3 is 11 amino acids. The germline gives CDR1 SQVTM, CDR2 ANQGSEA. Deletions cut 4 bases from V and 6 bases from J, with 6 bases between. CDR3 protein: CSVANPGELFF. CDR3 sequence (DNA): TGCAGCGTTGCCAACCCCGGGGAGCTGTTTTTT.

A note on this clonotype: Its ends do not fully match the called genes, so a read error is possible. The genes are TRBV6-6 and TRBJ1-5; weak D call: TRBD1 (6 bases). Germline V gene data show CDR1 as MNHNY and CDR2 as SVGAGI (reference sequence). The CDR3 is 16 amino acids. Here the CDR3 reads CTSGLRGGRNNQPQHF. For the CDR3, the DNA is TGTACCAGCGGGCTACGGGGGGGCAGGAACAATCAGCCCCAGCATTTT.

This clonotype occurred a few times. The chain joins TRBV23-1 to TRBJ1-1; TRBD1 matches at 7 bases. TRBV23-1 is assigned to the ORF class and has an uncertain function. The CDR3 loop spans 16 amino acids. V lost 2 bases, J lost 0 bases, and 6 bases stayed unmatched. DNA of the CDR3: TGCGCCAGCAGTCAACCCTCGGACAGGTTGAACACTGAAGCTTTCTTT. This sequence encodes CASSQPSDRLNTEAFF.

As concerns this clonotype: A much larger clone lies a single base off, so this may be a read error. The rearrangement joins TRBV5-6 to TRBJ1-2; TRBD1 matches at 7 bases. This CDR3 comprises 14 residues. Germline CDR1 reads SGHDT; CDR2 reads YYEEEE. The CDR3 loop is CAGSIGTENYGYTF. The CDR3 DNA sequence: TGTGCCGGCAGCATTGGGACAGAAAACTATGGCTACACCTTC.

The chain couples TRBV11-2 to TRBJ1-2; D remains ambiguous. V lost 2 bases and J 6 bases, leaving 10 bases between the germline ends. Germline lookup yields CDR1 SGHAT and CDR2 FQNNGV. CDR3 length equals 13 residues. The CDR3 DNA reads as TGTGCCAGCAGCTTATTGGCGGGAGATGGCTACACCTTC. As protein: CASSLLAGDGYTF.

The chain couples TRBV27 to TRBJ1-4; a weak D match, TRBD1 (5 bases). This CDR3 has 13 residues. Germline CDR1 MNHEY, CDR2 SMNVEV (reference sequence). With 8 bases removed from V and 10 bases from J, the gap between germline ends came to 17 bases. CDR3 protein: CASQRGAVGKLFF. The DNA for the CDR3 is TGTGCCAGCCAACGTGGGGCAGTCGGAAAACTGTTTTTT.

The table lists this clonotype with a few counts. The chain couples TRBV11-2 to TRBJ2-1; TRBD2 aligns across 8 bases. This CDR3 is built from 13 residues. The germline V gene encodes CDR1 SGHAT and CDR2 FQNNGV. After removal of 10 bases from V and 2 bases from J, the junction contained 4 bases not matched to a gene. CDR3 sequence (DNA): TGTGCCACCGCGGGAGGTCCCTACAATGAGCAGTTCTTC. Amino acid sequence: CATAGGPYNEQFF.

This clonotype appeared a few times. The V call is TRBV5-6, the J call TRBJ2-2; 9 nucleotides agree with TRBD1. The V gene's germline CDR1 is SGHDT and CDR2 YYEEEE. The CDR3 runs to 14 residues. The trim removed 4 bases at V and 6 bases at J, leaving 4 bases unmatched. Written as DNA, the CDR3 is TGTGCCAGCAGCCCGGGACAGGGACCCGGGGAGCTGTTTTTT. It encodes CASSPGQGPGELFF. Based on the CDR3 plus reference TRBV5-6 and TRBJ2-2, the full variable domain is DAGVTQSPTHLIKTRGQQVTLRCSPKSGHDTVSWYQQALGQGPQFIFQYYEEEERQRGNFPDRFSGHQFPNYSSELNVNALLLGDSALYLCASSPGQGPGELFFGEGSRLTVL.

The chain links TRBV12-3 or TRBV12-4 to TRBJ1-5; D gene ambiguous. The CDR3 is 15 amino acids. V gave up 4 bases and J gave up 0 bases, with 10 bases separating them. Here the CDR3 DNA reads TGTGCCAGCAGTTACCAGGATTATAGCAATCAGCCCCAGCATTTT. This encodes CASSYQDYSNQPQHF.

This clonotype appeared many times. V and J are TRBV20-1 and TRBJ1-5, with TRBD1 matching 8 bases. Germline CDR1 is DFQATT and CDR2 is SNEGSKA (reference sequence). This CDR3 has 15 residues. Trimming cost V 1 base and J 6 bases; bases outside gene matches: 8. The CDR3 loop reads CSARAQGAGSQPQHF. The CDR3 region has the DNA TGCAGTGCTAGAGCTCAGGGGGCCGGGAGTCAGCCCCAGCATTTT.

The CDR3, as DNA: TGTGCCAGCAGCTCTAACAGGGATGGCAATCAGCCCCAGCATTTT. This encodes CASSSNRDGNQPQHF. The chain couples TRBV7-9 to TRBJ1-5, with D possibly matching TRBD1 (6 bases). V shed 4 bases and J shed 2 bases, with 12 bases lying between them. The CDR3 has 15 amino acids. CDR1 is SEHNR and CDR2 is FQNEAQ in the germline V gene (reference sequence).

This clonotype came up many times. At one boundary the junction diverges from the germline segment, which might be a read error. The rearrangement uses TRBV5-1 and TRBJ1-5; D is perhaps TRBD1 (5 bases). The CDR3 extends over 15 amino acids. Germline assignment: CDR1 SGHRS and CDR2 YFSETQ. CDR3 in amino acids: CASSLEGQGNQPQHF. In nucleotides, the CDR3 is TGTGCCAGCAGTTTGGAGGGGCAGGGTAACCAGCCCCAGCATTTT.

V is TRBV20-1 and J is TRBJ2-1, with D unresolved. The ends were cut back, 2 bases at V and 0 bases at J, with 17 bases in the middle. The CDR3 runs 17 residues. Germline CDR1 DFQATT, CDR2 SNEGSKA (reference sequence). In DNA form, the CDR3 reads TGCAGTGCTAGATATCCGCGGTACCTCAACTCCTACAATGAGCAGTTCTTC. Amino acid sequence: CSARYPRYLNSYNEQFF.

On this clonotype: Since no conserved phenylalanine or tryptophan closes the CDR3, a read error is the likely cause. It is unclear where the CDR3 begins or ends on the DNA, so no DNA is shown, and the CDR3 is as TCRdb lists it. This chain's CDR3 is CATDNWDGTRL. V and J are TRBV6-1 and TRBJ2-7; the table names TRBD2, a call not compared with the DNA. Germline V lookup: CDR1 MNHNS, CDR2 SASEGT. The CDR3 extends over 11 residues, inclusive of both ends.

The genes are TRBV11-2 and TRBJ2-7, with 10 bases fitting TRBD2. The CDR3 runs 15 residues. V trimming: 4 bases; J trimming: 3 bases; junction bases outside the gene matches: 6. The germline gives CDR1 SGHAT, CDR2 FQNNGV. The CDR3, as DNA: TGTGCCAGCAGCTATGGACTAGCGGAGCTCTACGAGCAGTACTTC. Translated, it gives CASSYGLAELYEQYF.

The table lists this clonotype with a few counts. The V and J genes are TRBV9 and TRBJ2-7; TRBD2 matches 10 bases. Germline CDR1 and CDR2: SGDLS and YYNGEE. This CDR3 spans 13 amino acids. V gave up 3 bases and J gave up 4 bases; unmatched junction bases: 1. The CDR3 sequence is CASSGTSGYEQYF. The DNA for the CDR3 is TGTGCCAGCAGCGGGACTAGCGGTTACGAGCAGTACTTC.

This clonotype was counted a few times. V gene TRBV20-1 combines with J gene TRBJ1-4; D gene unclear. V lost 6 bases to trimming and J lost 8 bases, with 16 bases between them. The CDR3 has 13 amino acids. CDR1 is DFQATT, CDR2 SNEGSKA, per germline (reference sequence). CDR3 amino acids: CSAKEGSGEKLFF. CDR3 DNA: TGCAGTGCCAAAGAGGGTAGTGGGGAAAAACTGTTTTTT.

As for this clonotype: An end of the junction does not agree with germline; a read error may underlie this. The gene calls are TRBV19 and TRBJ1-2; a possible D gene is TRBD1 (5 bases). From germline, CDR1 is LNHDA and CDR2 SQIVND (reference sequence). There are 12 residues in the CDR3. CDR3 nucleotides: TGTGCCAGTAACAGCGCGGGGGATGGCTGCACCTTC. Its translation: CASNSAGDGCTF.

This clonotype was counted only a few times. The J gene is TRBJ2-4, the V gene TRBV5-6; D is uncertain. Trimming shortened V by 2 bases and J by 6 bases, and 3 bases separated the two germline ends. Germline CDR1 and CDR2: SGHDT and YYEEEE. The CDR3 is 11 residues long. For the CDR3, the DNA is TGTGCCAGCAGCTTTTCAAACATTCAGTACTTC. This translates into CASSFSNIQYF.

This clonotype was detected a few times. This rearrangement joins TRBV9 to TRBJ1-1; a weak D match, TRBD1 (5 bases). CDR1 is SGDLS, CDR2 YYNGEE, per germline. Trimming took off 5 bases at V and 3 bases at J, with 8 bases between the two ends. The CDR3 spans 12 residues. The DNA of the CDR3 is TGTGCCAGCAGGGGGGAATACACTGAAGCTTTCTTT. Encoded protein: CASRGEYTEAFF.

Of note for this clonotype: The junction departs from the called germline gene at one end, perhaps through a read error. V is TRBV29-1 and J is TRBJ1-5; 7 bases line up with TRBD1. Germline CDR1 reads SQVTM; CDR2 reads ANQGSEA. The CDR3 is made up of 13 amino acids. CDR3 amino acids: CGVKTGVNQLQHF. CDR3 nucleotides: TGCGGCGTGAAAACAGGGGTTAATCAGCTCCAGCATTTT. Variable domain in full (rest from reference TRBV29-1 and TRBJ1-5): SAVISQKPSRDICQRGTSLTIQCQVDSQVTMMFWYRQQPGQSLTLIATANQGSEATYESGFVIDKFPISRPNLTFSTLTVSNMSPEDSSIYLCGVKTGVNQLQHFGDGTRLSIL.

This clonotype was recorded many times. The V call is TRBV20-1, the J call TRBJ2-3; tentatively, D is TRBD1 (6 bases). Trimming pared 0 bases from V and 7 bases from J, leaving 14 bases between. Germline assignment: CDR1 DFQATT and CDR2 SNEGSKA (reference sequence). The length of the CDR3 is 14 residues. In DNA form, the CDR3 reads TGCAGTGCTAGAGATAAAGCAGGGGCGAATACGCAGTATTTT. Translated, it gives CSARDKAGANTQYF.

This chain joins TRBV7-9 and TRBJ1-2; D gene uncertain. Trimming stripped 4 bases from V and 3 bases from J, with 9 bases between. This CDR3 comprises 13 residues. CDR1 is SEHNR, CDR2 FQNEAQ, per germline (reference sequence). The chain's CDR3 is CASSSDTYYGYTF. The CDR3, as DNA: TGTGCCAGCAGCTCTGACACATACTATGGCTACACCTTC.